These 9 T cell receptor beta chains were all obtained from the same sample, sequenced in a study of blood T cell repertoires in COVID-19. Assay: immunoSEQ multiplex PCR; the TCRdb copy retains only in-frame clones and omits some. The data contain 36,000 or so clones, over 75% of them seen just once; the ten biggest clones take up roughly 5.2%. The specimen sequenced was peripheral blood. These receptors were collected from a human donor in a cohort sampled during active COVID-19.

The gene calls are TRBV7-2 and TRBJ2-5; D call uncertain. Germline values: CDR1 SGHTA, CDR2 FQGNSA. The V gene lost 5 bases and the J gene lost 4 bases, with 17 bases spanning the gap. CDR3 length: 15 amino acids. The CDR3 here is CASSPASGILETQYF. CDR3 bases: TGTGCCAGCAGCCCCGCGTCGGGTATTTTAGAGACCCAGTACTTC.

This clone is a singleton in its sample. The chain employs TRBV15 and TRBJ2-7, with 10 bases aligning to TRBD2. V dropped 1 base and J dropped 5; count of bases not matched to a gene: 5. The CDR3 extends over 15 amino acids. Germline V gene sequence: CDR1 LNHNV, CDR2 YYDKDF (reference sequence). Here the CDR3 reads CATSRALAGGHEQYF. CDR3 nucleotides: TGTGCCACCAGCAGAGCCTTAGCGGGAGGCCACGAGCAGTACTTC. The full variable domain, completed using reference TRBV15 and TRBJ2-7, is DAMVIQNPRYQVTQFGKPVTLSCSQTLNHNVMYWYQQKSSQAPKLLFHYYDKDFNNEADTPDNFQSRRPNTSFCFLDIRSPGLGDTAMYLCATSRALAGGHEQYFGPGTRLTVT.

The chain combines TRBV15 with TRBJ1-4; D is uncertain. Deletions cut 1 base from V and 7 bases from J, with 13 bases between. There are 15 residues in the CDR3. Germline assignment: CDR1 LNHNV and CDR2 YYDKDF (reference sequence). CDR3 in amino acids: CATSRGPGGAEKLFF. The CDR3 DNA follows: TGTGCCACCAGCAGAGGGCCAGGAGGAGCTGAAAAACTGTTTTTT.

The chain couples TRBV19 to TRBJ2-5; 9 bases agree with TRBD2. Germline CDR1 LNHDA, CDR2 SQIVND (reference sequence). Trimming at V came to 3 bases and at J to 4 bases, leaving 12 bases not matched to a gene. The CDR3 is 17 amino acids. The CDR3 DNA is TGTGCCAGTAGTATCGGGAATCATGGCGGGAGGGGAGAGACCCAGTACTTC. It codes for CASSIGNHGGRGETQYF. Based on the CDR3 plus reference TRBV19 and TRBJ2-5, the full variable domain is DGGITQSPKYLFRKEGQNVTLSCEQNLNHDAMYWYRQDPGQGLRLIYYSQIVNDFQKGDIAEGYSVSREKKESFPLTVTSAQKNPTAFYLCASSIGNHGGRGETQYFGPGTRLLVL.

The chain employs TRBV28 and TRBJ1-6; TRBD1 agrees at 9 bases. Germline V gene lookup returns CDR1 MDHEN and CDR2 SYDVKM. Trimming took 6 bases from V and 7 from J; bases not matched to a gene: 7. This CDR3 comprises 15 residues. The CDR3 is CASRPPGTGNSPLHF. In DNA, the CDR3 is TGTGCCAGCAGACCCCCCGGGACAGGGAATTCACCCCTCCACTTT.

The chain couples TRBV6-5 to TRBJ1-5, with D possibly TRBD1 on 6 matching bases. Per germline, CDR1 MNHEY and CDR2 SVGAGI. The CDR3 is 14 amino acids. The V and J ends lost 7 bases and 3 bases respectively, with 13 bases between them. The CDR3 reads CASKRDRTNQPQHF. In nucleotides, the CDR3 is TGTGCCAGCAAGAGAGACAGGACCAATCAGCCCCAGCATTTT.

The J gene is TRBJ2-5, the V gene TRBV5-4; 13 bases agree with TRBD2. V lost 4 bases and J lost 4; bases outside the gene matches: 7. The CDR3 is 16 residues long. CDR1 and CDR2 from the germline V gene are SGHNT and YYREEE (reference sequence). CDR3 protein: CASSPRTSGSGETQYF. The CDR3 DNA is TGTGCCAGCAGCCCACGGACTAGCGGGAGTGGAGAGACCCAGTACTTC.

The chain uses TRBV6-5 and TRBJ2-3; perhaps TRBD1 as D (5 bases). Trimming cost V 2 bases and J 1 base, with 10 bases left between them. Germline CDR1 and CDR2: MNHEY and SVGAGI. This CDR3 is 15 amino acids long. CDR3 nucleotide sequence: TGTGCCAGCAGTTACGACAGTCTCCGCACAGATACGCAGTATTTT. Its protein is CASSYDSLRTDTQYF.

The table lists this clone with a count of one. CDR3 residues: CASSAQAGGLYNEQFF. The CDR3 DNA sequence: TGTGCCAGCAGCGCCCAAGCGGGAGGGTTATACAATGAGCAGTTCTTC. The chain combines TRBV9 with TRBJ2-1, with 10 nucleotides matching TRBD2. The CDR3 spans 16 residues. Germline assignment: CDR1 SGDLS and CDR2 YYNGEE. J lost 4 bases, V lost 3 bases, and 7 bases had no gene match.